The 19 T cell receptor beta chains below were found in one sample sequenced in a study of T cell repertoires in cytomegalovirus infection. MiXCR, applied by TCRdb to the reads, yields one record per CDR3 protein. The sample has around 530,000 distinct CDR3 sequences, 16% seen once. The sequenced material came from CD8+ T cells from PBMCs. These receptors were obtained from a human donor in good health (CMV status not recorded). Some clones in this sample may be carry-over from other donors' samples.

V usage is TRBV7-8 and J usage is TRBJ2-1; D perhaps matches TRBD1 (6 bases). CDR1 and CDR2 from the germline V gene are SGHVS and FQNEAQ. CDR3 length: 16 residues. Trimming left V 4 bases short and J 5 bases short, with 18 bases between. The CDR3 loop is CASSWDTPDDNNEQFF. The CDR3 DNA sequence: TGTGCCAGCAGCTGGGACACCCCTGACGACAACAATGAGCAGTTCTTC.

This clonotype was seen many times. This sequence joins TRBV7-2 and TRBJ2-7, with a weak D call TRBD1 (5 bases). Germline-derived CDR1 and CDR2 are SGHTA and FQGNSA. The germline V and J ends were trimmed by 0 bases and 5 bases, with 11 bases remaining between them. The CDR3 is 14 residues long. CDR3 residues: CASSLAGQGHEQYF. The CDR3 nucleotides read TGTGCCAGCAGCTTAGCGGGGCAGGGCCACGAGCAGTACTTC. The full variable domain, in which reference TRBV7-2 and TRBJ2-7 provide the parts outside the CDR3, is GAGVSQSPSNKVTEKGKDVELRCDPISGHTALYWYRQSLGQGLEFLIYFQGNSAPDKSGLPSDRFSAERTGGSVSTLTIQRTQQEDSAVYLCASSLAGQGHEQYFGPGTRLTVT.

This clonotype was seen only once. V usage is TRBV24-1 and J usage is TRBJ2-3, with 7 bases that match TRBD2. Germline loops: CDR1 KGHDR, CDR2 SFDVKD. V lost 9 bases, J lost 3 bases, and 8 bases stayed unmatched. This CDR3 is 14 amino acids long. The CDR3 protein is CATGGTTETDTQYF. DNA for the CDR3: TGTGCCACCGGCGGGACTACTGAAACAGATACGCAGTATTTT.

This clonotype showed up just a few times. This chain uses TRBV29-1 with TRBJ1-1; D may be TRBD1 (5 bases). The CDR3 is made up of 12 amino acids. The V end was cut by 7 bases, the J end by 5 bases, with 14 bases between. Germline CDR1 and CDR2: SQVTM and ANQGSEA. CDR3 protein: CSGETESTEAFF. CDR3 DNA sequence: TGCAGCGGTGAGACAGAATCGACTGAAGCTTTCTTT.

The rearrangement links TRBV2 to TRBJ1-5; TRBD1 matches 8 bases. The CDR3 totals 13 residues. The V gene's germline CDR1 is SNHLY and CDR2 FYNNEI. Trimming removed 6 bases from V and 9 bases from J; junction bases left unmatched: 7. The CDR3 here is CASRDQGAVPQHF. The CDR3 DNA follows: TGTGCCAGCAGGGACCAGGGGGCTGTGCCCCAGCATTTT.

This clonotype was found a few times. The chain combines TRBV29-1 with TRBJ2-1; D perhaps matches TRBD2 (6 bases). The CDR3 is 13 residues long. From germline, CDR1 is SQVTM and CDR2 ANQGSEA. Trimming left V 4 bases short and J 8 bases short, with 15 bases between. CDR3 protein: CSVVAARSDEQFF. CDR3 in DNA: TGCAGCGTTGTAGCGGCCCGTTCGGATGAGCAGTTCTTC.

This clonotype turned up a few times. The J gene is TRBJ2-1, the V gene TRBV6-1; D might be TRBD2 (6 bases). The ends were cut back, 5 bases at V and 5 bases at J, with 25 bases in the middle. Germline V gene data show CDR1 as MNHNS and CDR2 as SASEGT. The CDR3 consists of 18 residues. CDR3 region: CASSLIGTLSPLNNEQFF. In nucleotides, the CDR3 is TGTGCCAGCAGTTTAATAGGGACTCTTTCCCCCCTAAACAATGAGCAGTTCTTC.

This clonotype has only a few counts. CDR3 protein: CASSPTGTGSRNTIYF. Here the CDR3 DNA reads TGTGCCAGCAGTCCTACCGGGACAGGGTCTAGAAACACCATATATTTT. V is TRBV27 and J is TRBJ1-3, with 9 bases aligning to TRBD1. Germline V gives CDR1 MNHEY, CDR2 SMNVEV (reference sequence). The CDR3 extends over 16 amino acids. V lost 5 bases to trimming and J lost 5 bases; unmatched junction nucleotides: 10.

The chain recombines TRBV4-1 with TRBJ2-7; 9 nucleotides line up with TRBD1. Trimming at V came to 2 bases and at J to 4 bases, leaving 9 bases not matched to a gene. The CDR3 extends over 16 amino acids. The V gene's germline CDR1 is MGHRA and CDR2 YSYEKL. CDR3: CASSQSSGTGYYEQYF. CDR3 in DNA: TGCGCCAGCAGCCAATCATCCGGGACAGGGTATTACGAGCAGTACTTC.

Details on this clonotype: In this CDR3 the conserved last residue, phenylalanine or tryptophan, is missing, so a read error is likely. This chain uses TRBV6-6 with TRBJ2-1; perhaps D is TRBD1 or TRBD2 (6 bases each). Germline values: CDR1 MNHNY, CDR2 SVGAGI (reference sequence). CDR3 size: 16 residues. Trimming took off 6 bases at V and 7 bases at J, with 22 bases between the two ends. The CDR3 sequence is CASRKPRDIAGNEQFL. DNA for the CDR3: TGTGCCAGCAGAAAACCCCGGGACATCGCGGGGAATGAGCAGTTCTTA.

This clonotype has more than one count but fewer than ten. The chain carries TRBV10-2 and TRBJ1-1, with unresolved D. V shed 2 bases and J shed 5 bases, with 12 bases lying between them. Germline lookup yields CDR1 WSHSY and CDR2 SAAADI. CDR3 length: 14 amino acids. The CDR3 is CASSETVMGTEAFF. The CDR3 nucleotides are TGCGCCAGCAGTGAGACAGTAATGGGGACTGAAGCTTTCTTT.

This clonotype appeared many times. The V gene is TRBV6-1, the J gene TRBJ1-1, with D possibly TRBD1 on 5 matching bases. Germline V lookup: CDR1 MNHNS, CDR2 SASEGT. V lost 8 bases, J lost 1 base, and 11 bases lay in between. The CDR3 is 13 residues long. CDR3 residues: CASYFGGNTEAFF. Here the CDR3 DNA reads TGTGCCAGCTACTTCGGGGGGAACACTGAAGCTTTCTTT.

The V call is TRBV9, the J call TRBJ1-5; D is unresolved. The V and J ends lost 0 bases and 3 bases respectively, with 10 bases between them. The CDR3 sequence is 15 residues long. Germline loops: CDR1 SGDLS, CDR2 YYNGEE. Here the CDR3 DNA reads TGTGCCAGCAGCGTAGGGTCGAGCCCCAATCAGCCCCAGCATTTT. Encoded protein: CASSVGSSPNQPQHF.

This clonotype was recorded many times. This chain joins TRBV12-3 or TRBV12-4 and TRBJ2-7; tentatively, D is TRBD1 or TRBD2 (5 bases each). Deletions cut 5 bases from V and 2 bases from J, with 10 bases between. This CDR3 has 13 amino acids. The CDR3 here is CASSALGAYEQYF. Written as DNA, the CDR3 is TGTGCCAGCAGTGCCCTGGGGGCCTACGAGCAGTACTTC.

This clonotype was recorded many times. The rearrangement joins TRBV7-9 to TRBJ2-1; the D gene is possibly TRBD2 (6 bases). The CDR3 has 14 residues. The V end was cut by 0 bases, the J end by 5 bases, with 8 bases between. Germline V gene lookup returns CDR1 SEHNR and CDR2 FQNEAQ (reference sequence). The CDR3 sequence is CASSLAGEDNEQFF. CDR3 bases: TGTGCCAGCAGCTTAGCGGGGGAGGACAATGAGCAGTTCTTC.

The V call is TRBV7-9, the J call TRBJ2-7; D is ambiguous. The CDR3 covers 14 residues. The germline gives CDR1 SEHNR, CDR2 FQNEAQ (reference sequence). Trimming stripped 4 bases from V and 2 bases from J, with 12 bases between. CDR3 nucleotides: TGTGCCAGCAGCTACGAAGTGTCAGCCTACGAGCAGTACTTC. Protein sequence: CASSYEVSAYEQYF.

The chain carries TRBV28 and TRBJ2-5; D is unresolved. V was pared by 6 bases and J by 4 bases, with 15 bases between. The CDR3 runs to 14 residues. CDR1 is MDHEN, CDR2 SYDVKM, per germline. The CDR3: CASSSMQRSETQYF. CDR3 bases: TGTGCCAGCAGCAGTATGCAGCGTTCAGAGACCCAGTACTTC.

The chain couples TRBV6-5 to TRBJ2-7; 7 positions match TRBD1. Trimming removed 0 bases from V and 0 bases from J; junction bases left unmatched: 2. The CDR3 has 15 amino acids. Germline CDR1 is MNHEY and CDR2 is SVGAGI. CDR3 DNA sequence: TGTGCCAGCAGTTACTCGGGGACAGACTCCTACGAGCAGTACTTC. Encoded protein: CASSYSGTDSYEQYF.

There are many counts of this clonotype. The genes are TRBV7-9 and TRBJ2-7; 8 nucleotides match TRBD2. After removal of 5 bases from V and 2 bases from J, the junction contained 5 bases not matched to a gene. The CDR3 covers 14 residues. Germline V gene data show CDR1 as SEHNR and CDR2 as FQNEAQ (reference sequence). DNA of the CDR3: TGTGCCAGCAGCCATAGCGGGATTCCCTACGAGCAGTACTTC. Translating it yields CASSHSGIPYEQYF. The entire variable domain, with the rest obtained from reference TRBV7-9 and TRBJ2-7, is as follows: DTGVSQNPRHKITKRGQNVTFRCDPISEHNRLYWYRQTLGQGPEFLTYFQNEAQLEKSRLLSDRFSAERPKGSFSTLEIQRTEQGDSAMYLCASSHSGIPYEQYFGPGTRLTVT.